The 30 T cell receptor beta chains presented below share a single source sample, sequenced in a study of blood T cell repertoires in COVID-19. TCRdb's table, derived via immunoSEQ multiplex PCR, lists solely in-frame clones and lacks some. In the table there are roughly 310,000 clones, roughly nine tenths of which are singletons. Sequencing was carried out using peripheral blood. These receptor sequences come from a woman in her thirties with COVID-19, enrolled during active disease.

The rearrangement uses TRBV7-2 and TRBJ1-2, with 9 positions matching TRBD1. Germline V CDR1 and CDR2: SGHTA, FQGNSA. CDR3 length: 17 amino acids. Unmatched junction bases numbered 14, after V lost 6 bases and J lost 3 bases. The CDR3: CASSPESTGTGYYGYTF. The CDR3 DNA reads as TGTGCCAGCAGTCCAGAAAGTACCGGGACAGGGTACTATGGCTACACCTTC.

The gene calls are TRBV5-6 and TRBJ1-1; D not resolved. V dropped 0 bases and J dropped 3 bases, with 6 bases sitting between them. CDR1 is SGHDT and CDR2 is YYEEEE in the germline V gene. The CDR3 is made up of 13 amino acids. The CDR3 protein is CASSLGGDTEAFF. In nucleotides, the CDR3 is TGTGCCAGCAGCTTGGGCGGAGACACTGAAGCTTTCTTT.

This clone showed up just a few times. The V gene is TRBV7-3, the J gene TRBJ2-2; D may be TRBD1 (7 bases). This CDR3 contains 16 residues. V lost 2 bases and J 1 base, leaving 11 bases between the germline ends. Germline loops: CDR1 SGHTA, CDR2 FQGTGA. The DNA of the CDR3 is TGTGCCAGCAGCTTACAGGGGGGAGAGAACACCGGGGAGCTGTTTTTT. Its protein product is CASSLQGGENTGELFF. The variable domain in full, completed from reference TRBV7-3 and TRBJ2-2, reads GAGVSQTPSNKVTEKGKYVELRCDPISGHTALYWYRQSLGQGPEFLIYFQGTGAADDSGLPNDRFFAVRPEGSVSTLKIQRTERGDSAVYLCASSLQGGENTGELFFGEGSRLTVL.

The J gene is TRBJ2-1, the V gene TRBV5-1; 10 bases are shared with TRBD2. From germline, CDR1 is SGHRS and CDR2 YFSETQ. V trimming: 2 bases; J trimming: 0 bases; junction bases outside the gene matches: 5. There are 17 residues in the CDR3. The CDR3 bases are TGCGCCAGCAGCTTCGGACTAGCGGACAGCTCCTACAATGAGCAGTTCTTC. The encoded protein is CASSFGLADSSYNEQFF.

This clone was counted once. The rearrangement links TRBV6-1 to TRBJ2-4; the match to TRBD2 covers 8 bases. The CDR3 contains 18 residues. The germline CDR1 and CDR2 sequences are MNHNS and SASEGT. Trimming took 1 base from V and 1 from J; bases not matched to a gene: 9. The CDR3 DNA follows: TGTGCCAGCAGTGAAGTTCCGGGGGGGCCCCGGGCCAAAAACATTCAGTACTTC. Translating it yields CASSEVPGGPRAKNIQYF.

The chain carries TRBV27 and TRBJ1-1; 9 bases are a match to TRBD1. Per the germline V gene, CDR1 is MNHEY and CDR2 is SMNVEV (reference sequence). V lost 6 bases, J lost 0 bases, and 5 bases stayed unmatched. The CDR3 covers 15 residues. The CDR3 here is CASRDRGRLNTEAFF. DNA of the CDR3: TGTGCCAGCAGGGACAGGGGCCGTTTGAACACTGAAGCTTTCTTT.

Comment on this clone: An end of the junction differs from the germline gene, which may be a read error. The V gene is TRBV28, the J gene TRBJ2-7, with D possibly matching TRBD2 (7 bases). Germline V gene lookup returns CDR1 MDHEN and CDR2 SYDVKM. This CDR3 has 14 residues. CDR3 in DNA: TGTGCCAGCAGTCCCAACCCCTCCGGGGGGCTTCAAGACTTC. This encodes CASSPNPSGGLQDF.

Comments on this clone: The junction shows a germline mismatch at one end, possibly a read error. The V call is TRBV27, the J call TRBJ1-5; TRBD1 matches 12 bases. CDR3 length: 14 residues. Germline V gene sequence: CDR1 MNHEY, CDR2 SMNVEV (reference sequence). The CDR3 sequence: CAGSTGQGAQPQHF. The CDR3 DNA is TGTGCCGGCAGTACGGGACAGGGGGCTCAGCCCCAGCATTTT.

The chain has TRBV6-2 or TRBV6-3 and TRBJ1-2; maybe TRBD1 (6 bases). Per germline, CDR1 MNHEY and CDR2 SVGEGT. V lost 4 bases, J lost 4 bases, and 13 bases lay in between. The CDR3 loop spans 14 amino acids. In DNA form, the CDR3 reads TGTGCCAGCAGTTCCGACAGGATCGTCTATGGCTACACCTTC. This translates into CASSSDRIVYGYTF.

This chain joins TRBV2 and TRBJ2-2; tentative D call: TRBD2 (6 bases). The CDR3 consists of 16 residues. CDR1 and CDR2 (germline): SNHLY, FYNNEI. Trimming shortened V by 7 bases and J by 3 bases, and 18 bases separated the two germline ends. The CDR3 bases are TGTGCCAGCACGCTCGGGTATAGCGGAGACACCGGGGAGCTGTTTTTT. Translated: CASTLGYSGDTGELFF.

V and J are TRBV5-1 and TRBJ2-7; D is possibly TRBD2 (6 bases). CDR1 SGHRS and CDR2 YFSETQ come from the germline V gene. The CDR3 has 13 amino acids. The V and J ends lost 4 bases and 0 bases respectively, with 8 bases between them. CDR3 loop: CASSRTISYEQYF. The DNA for the CDR3 is TGCGCCAGCAGCCGGACTATCTCCTACGAGCAGTACTTC.

This clone occurred once. The chain is built from TRBV5-1 and TRBJ1-3, with 7 positions matching TRBD1. Unmatched junction bases numbered 8, after V lost 3 bases and J lost 2 bases. Germline-derived CDR1 and CDR2 are SGHRS and YFSETQ. The CDR3 is made up of 16 amino acids. The CDR3 DNA follows: TGCGCCAGCAGCTCCGATACAGGGGCCACTGGAAACACCATATATTTT. It translates to CASSSDTGATGNTIYF. Supplemented by reference TRBV5-1 and TRBJ1-3, the full variable domain reads KAGVTQTPRYLIKTRGQQVTLSCSPISGHRSVSWYQQTPGQGLQFLFEYFSETQRNKGNFPGRFSGRQFSNSRSEMNVSTLELGDSALYLCASSSDTGATGNTIYFGEGSWLTVV.

The rearrangement uses TRBV7-9 and TRBJ1-2; D is unresolved. This CDR3 has 16 amino acids. CDR1 is SEHNR, CDR2 FQNEAQ, per germline (reference sequence). V was cut by 1 base and J by 4 bases, with 16 bases left in between. This CDR3 reads CASSLGEGWTFYGYTF. The CDR3 DNA reads TGTGCCAGCAGCTTAGGCGAGGGCTGGACCTTCTATGGCTACACCTTC. The variable domain in full, completed from reference TRBV7-9 and TRBJ1-2, reads DTGVSQNPRHKITKRGQNVTFRCDPISEHNRLYWYRQTLGQGPEFLTYFQNEAQLEKSRLLSDRFSAERPKGSFSTLEIQRTEQGDSAMYLCASSLGEGWTFYGYTFGSGTRLTVV.

CDR3 in DNA: TGTGCCAGCAGCTTAGCGCAACCAGGGGCGGCTGAAGCTTTCTTT. It encodes CASSLAQPGAAEAFF. The genes are TRBV7-9 and TRBJ1-1, with a possible D match to TRBD1 (6 bases). From germline, CDR1 is SEHNR and CDR2 FQNEAQ (reference sequence). Trimming removed 0 bases from V and 6 bases from J, with 14 bases in between. CDR3 length equals 15 residues.

V is TRBV5-1 and J is TRBJ1-4; D gene unclear. Trimming took 2 bases from V and 1 from J, leaving 9 bases between them. The CDR3 covers 15 residues. CDR1 is SGHRS and CDR2 is YFSETQ in the germline V gene. CDR3 amino acids: CASSLSGLTNEKLFF. Here the CDR3 DNA reads TGCGCCAGCAGCTTATCGGGGTTAACTAATGAAAAACTGTTTTTT.

V is TRBV7-9 and J is TRBJ2-5; D perhaps matches TRBD1 (6 bases). CDR1 is SEHNR and CDR2 is FQNEAQ in the germline V gene (reference sequence). This CDR3 region has 15 residues. The ends were cut back, 4 bases at V and 2 bases at J, with 14 bases in the middle. CDR3 bases: TGTGCCAGCAGCTGGGGCGAGAGGGGGCAAGAGACCCAGTACTTC. This sequence encodes CASSWGERGQETQYF.

V gene TRBV5-6 combines with J gene TRBJ1-2; tentative D call: TRBD1 (5 bases). Germline V lookup: CDR1 SGHDT, CDR2 YYEEEE. CDR3 length: 14 residues. Trimming removed 4 bases from V and 1 base from J, with 11 bases in between. CDR3 residues: CASSRDGGNYGYTF. The CDR3, as DNA: TGTGCCAGCAGCAGGGACGGGGGTAACTATGGCTACACCTTC.

This clone was picked up one time. J is TRBJ1-5 and V is TRBV20-1, with D possibly being TRBD1 (5 bases). The V gene lost 6 bases and the J gene lost 2 bases, with 17 bases spanning the gap. The CDR3 has 15 residues. Germline V gene data show CDR1 as DFQATT and CDR2 as SNEGSKA (reference sequence). This CDR3 reads CSASGGVGRNQPQHF. CDR3 DNA: TGCAGTGCCAGTGGGGGGGTAGGGCGCAATCAGCCCCAGCATTTT.

The rearrangement uses TRBV3-1 (or the pseudogene TRBV3-2) and TRBJ1-4; D ambiguous. The CDR3 covers 15 residues. Trimming removed 2 bases at V and 2 bases at J, with 9 bases between. CDR1 is LGHDT and CDR2 is YNNKEL in the germline V gene (reference sequence). The CDR3 coding sequence is TGTGCCAGCAGCCAATTAGGAGGCACTAATGAAAAACTGTTTTTT. It yields the protein CASSQLGGTNEKLFF.

The CDR3 loop reads CASSPGGGDEQYF. The CDR3 coding sequence is TGTGCCAGCAGCCCGGGGGGGGGCGACGAGCAGTACTTC. V gene TRBV11-2 combines with J gene TRBJ2-7; TRBD2 aligns across 8 bases. CDR1 is SGHAT and CDR2 is FQNNGV in the germline V gene. There are 13 residues in the CDR3. V lost 5 bases and J lost 5; bases outside the gene matches: 5. Full variable domain (rest looked up from reference TRBV11-2 and TRBJ2-7): EAGVAQSPRYKIIEKRQSVAFWCNPISGHATLYWYQQILGQGPKLLIQFQNNGVVDDSQLPKDRFSAERLKGVDSTLKIQPAKLEDSAVYLCASSPGGGDEQYFGPGTRLTVT.

The rearrangement uses TRBV30 and TRBJ1-4; 7 bases map to TRBD1. CDR1 is GTSNPN and CDR2 is SVGIG in the germline V gene (reference sequence). CDR3 length: 12 residues. Trimming took 1 base from V and 7 from J; bases not matched to a gene: 0. CDR3: CAWSGQGEKLFF. CDR3 coding DNA: TGTGCCTGGAGTGGACAGGGTGAAAAACTGTTTTTT.

V and J are TRBV9 and TRBJ2-3; no definite D call. This CDR3 comprises 13 residues. Per the germline V gene, CDR1 is SGDLS and CDR2 is YYNGEE. V gave up 4 bases and J gave up 5 bases, with 11 bases separating them. This CDR3 is CASSPEVGDTQYF. The CDR3 DNA is TGTGCCAGCAGCCCAGAGGTGGGAGATACGCAGTATTTT.

The chain is built from TRBV7-6 and TRBJ2-1, with 11 bases matching TRBD2. This CDR3 contains 16 residues. CDR1 and CDR2 (germline): SGHVS, FNYEAQ. V trimming: 5 bases; J trimming: 6 bases; junction bases outside the gene matches: 9. CDR3 sequence: CASSNRIAGGLNEQFF. The DNA of the CDR3 is TGTGCCAGCAGCAACCGGATAGCGGGGGGGCTCAATGAGCAGTTCTTC.

The V gene is TRBV7-3, the J gene TRBJ1-1; no firm D call. V was trimmed by 1 base and J by 1 base, leaving 4 bases between them. The CDR3 totals 13 residues. CDR1 SGHTA and CDR2 FQGTGA come from the germline V gene. Here the CDR3 reads CASSLNRNTEAFF. The CDR3 DNA follows: TGTGCCAGCAGCTTAAACAGGAACACTGAAGCTTTCTTT. The full variable domain, rest sourced from reference TRBV7-3 and TRBJ1-1, is GAGVSQTPSNKVTEKGKYVELRCDPISGHTALYWYRQSLGQGPEFLIYFQGTGAADDSGLPNDRFFAVRPEGSVSTLKIQRTERGDSAVYLCASSLNRNTEAFFGQGTRLTVV.

The chain carries TRBV5-1 and TRBJ1-2; 11 bases are shared with TRBD1. CDR1 is SGHRS, CDR2 YFSETQ, per germline. The CDR3 is 15 residues long. Germline trimming cut 3 bases from V and 7 bases from J; bases unmatched to any gene: 8. The DNA of the CDR3 is TGCGCCAGCAGCTCCTCCGGGACAGGGGGATCTGGCTACACCTTC. Translated: CASSSSGTGGSGYTF.

The chain has TRBV11-2 and TRBJ1-4, with D tentatively TRBD1 (5 bases). Germline CDR1 reads SGHAT; CDR2 reads FQNNGV. This CDR3 is built from 16 residues. V was cut by 5 bases and J by 0 bases, with 13 bases left in between. The chain's CDR3 is CASSARRGATNEKLFF. The DNA for the CDR3 is TGTGCCAGCAGCGCCCGGAGGGGTGCAACTAATGAAAAACTGTTTTTT.

This sequence joins TRBV29-1 and TRBJ1-2; 9 bases are shared with TRBD1. The CDR3 loop spans 13 amino acids. The germline V gene has CDR1 SQVTM and CDR2 ANQGSEA. V was pared by 4 bases and J by 5 bases, with 5 bases of the junction left unmatched. The chain's CDR3 is CSVGQGEKYGYTF. In DNA form, the CDR3 reads TGCAGCGTTGGACAGGGGGAGAAATATGGCTACACCTTC.

The chain recombines TRBV7-2 with TRBJ2-7; D not certain. V was pared by 1 base and J by 1 base, with 8 bases between. The CDR3 has 14 amino acids. Germline V gives CDR1 SGHTA, CDR2 FQGNSA. The chain's CDR3 is CASSLGIESYEQYF. The CDR3 coding sequence is TGTGCCAGCAGCTTAGGCATAGAATCCTACGAGCAGTACTTC.

The chain employs TRBV3-1 (or the pseudogene TRBV3-2) and TRBJ2-1; perhaps TRBD1 as D (5 bases). The germline V gene encodes CDR1 LGHDT and CDR2 YNNKEL (reference sequence). The CDR3 extends over 11 amino acids. V was shortened by 1 base and J by 14 bases, with 9 bases between the two germline ends. The CDR3 sequence: CASSQAGMKFF. The CDR3 DNA sequence: TGTGCCAGCAGCCAAGCAGGGATGAAGTTCTTC.

CDR3 in amino acids: CASRRIGLAEPNEQFF. The CDR3 DNA reads TGTGCCAGCAGACGAATCGGACTAGCGGAGCCAAATGAGCAGTTCTTC. The gene calls are TRBV2 and TRBJ2-1; 10 bases are a match to TRBD2. Trimming at V came to 6 bases and at J to 7 bases, leaving 12 bases not matched to a gene. The germline V gene has CDR1 SNHLY and CDR2 FYNNEI. The CDR3 spans 16 residues.